This T cell receptor (beta chain) was observed in a study of T-cell memory formation after mild COVID-19. The CDR3 contains 13 residues. Germline-derived CDR1 and CDR2 are GTSNPN and SVGIG (reference sequence). Losses at the gene ends were 0 bases for V and 7 bases for J; bases not matched to a gene: 0. TCRdb re-analysed the 5' RACE reads in MiXCR, keeping a single row per CDR3 protein. The table includes 410,000 or so distinct CDR3 sequences, under 25% detected once. The V and J genes are TRBV30 and TRBJ1-4; 9 nucleotides align to TRBD1. Sequencing used PBMCs or a T cell subset sorted from them (not recorded which). The TCR was taken from an adult woman who had mild COVID-19 (a few samples of this study predate the infection). Cell type and time point are not known. The CDR3 protein is CAWSVDRGEKLFF. CDR3 in DNA: TGTGCCTGGAGTGTGGACAGGGGTGAAAAACTGTTTTTT.